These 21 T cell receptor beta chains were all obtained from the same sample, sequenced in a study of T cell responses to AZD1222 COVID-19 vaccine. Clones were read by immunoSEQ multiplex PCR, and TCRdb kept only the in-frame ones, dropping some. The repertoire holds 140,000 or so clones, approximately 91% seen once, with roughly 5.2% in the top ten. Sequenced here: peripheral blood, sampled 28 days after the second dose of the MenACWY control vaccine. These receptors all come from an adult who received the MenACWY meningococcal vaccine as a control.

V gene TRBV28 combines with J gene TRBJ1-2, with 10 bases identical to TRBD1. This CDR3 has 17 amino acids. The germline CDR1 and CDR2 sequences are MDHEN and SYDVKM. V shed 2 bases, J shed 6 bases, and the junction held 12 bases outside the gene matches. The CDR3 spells CASSLGGGTGDLDGYTF. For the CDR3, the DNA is TGTGCCAGCAGTTTAGGGGGCGGGACAGGGGATCTCGATGGCTACACCTTC.

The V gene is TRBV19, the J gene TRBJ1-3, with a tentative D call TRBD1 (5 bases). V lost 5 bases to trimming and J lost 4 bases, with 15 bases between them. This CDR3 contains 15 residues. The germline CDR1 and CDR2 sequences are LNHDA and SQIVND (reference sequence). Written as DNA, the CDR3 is TGTGCCAGTAGTCTCGGGACGGGGTCCGGAAACACCATATATTTT. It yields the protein CASSLGTGSGNTIYF.

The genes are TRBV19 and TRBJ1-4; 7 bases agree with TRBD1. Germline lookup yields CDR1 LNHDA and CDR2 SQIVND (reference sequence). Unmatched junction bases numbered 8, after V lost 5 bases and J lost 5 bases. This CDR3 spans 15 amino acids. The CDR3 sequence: CASSLLTDRNEKLFF. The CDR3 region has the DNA TGTGCCAGTAGTCTACTCACGGACAGGAATGAAAAACTGTTTTTT.

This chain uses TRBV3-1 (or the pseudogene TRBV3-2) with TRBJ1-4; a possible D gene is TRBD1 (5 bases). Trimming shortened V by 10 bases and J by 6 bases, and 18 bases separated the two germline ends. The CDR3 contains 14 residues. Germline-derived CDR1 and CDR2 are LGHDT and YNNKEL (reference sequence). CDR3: CATHPARGDEKLFF. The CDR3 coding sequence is TGTGCCACCCACCCCGCCCGGGGCGATGAAAAACTGTTTTTT.

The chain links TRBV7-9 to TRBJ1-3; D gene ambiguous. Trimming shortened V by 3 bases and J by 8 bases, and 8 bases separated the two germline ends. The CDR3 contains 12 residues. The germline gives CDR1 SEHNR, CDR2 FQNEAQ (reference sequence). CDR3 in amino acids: CASSFVGDTIYF. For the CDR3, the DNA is TGTGCCAGCAGCTTCGTGGGAGACACCATATATTTT.

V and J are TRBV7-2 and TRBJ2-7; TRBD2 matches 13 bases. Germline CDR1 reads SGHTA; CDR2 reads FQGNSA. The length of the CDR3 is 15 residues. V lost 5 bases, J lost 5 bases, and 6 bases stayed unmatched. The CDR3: CASSPGTSGKNEQYF. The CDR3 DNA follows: TGTGCCAGCAGCCCGGGGACTAGCGGGAAGAACGAGCAGTACTTC. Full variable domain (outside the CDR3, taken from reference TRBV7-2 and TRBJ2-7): GAGVSQSPSNKVTEKGKDVELRCDPISGHTALYWYRQSLGQGLEFLIYFQGNSAPDKSGLPSDRFSAERTGGSVSTLTIQRTQQEDSAVYLCASSPGTSGKNEQYFGPGTRLTVT.

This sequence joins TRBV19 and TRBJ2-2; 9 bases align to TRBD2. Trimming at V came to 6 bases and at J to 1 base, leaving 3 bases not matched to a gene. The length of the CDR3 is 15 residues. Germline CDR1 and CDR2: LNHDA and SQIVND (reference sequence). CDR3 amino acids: CASRAGGQNTGELFF. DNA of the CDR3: TGTGCCAGTAGAGCGGGGGGCCAGAACACCGGGGAGCTGTTTTTT.

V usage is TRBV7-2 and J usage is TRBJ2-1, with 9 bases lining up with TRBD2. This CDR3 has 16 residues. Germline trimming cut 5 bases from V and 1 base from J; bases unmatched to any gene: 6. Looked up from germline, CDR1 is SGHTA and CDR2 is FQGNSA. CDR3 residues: CASSPGLALSYNEQFF. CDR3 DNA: TGTGCCAGCAGCCCCGGACTAGCGTTATCCTACAATGAGCAGTTCTTC.

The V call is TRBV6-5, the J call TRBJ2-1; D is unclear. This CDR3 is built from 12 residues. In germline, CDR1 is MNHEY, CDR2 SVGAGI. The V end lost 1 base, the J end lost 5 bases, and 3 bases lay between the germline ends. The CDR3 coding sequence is TGTGCCAGCAGTTACTTCAACAATGAGCAGTTCTTC. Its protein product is CASSYFNNEQFF.

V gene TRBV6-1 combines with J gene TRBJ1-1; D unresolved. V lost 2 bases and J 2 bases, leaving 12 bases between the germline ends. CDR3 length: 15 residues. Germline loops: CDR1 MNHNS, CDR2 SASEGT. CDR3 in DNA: TGTGCCAGCAGTGAAAACGGGCGGGCAAACACTGAAGCTTTCTTT. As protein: CASSENGRANTEAFF.

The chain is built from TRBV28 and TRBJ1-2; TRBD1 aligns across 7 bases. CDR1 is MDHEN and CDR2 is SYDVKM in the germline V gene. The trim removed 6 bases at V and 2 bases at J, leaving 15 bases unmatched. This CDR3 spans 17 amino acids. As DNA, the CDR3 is TGTGCCAGCAGCCCTTTTCGAGGGACAGTGGAAAACTATGGCTACACCTTC. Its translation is CASSPFRGTVENYGYTF.

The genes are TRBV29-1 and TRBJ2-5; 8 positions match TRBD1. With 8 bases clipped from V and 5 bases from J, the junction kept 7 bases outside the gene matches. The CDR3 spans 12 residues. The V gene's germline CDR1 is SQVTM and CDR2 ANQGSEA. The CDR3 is CSSDRVGETQYF. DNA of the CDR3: TGCAGCTCGGACAGGGTCGGGGAGACCCAGTACTTC.

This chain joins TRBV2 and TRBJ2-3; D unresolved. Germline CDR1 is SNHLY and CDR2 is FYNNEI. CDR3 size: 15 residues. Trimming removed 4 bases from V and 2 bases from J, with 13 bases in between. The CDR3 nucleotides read TGTGCCAGCAGTGGTGGCCCAGGAAACACAGATACGCAGTATTTT. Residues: CASSGGPGNTDTQYF.

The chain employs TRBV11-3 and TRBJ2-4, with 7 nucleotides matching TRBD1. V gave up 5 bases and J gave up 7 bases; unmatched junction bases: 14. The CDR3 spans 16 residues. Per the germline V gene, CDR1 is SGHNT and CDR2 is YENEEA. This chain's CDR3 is CASSPTGTATYNIQYF. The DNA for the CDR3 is TGTGCCAGCAGCCCAACCGGGACAGCGACTTACAACATTCAGTACTTC.

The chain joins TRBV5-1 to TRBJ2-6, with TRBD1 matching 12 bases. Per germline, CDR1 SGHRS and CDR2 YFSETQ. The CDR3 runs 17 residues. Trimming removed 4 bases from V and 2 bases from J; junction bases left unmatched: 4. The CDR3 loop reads CASSPGTGGPGANVLTF. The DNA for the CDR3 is TGCGCCAGCAGCCCCGGGACAGGGGGCCCTGGGGCCAACGTCCTGACTTTC.

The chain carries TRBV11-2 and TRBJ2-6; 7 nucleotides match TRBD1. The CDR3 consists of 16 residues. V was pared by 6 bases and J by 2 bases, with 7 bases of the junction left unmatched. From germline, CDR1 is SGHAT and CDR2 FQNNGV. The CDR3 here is CASRTRGGAGANVLTF. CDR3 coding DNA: TGTGCCAGCAGAACCAGAGGGGGCGCTGGGGCCAACGTCCTGACTTTC.

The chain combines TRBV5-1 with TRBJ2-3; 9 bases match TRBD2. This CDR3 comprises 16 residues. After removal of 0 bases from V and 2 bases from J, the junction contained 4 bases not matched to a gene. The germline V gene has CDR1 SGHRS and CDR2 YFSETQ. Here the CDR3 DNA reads TGCGCCAGCAGCTTGGGACTAGCGGTACCCACAGATACGCAGTATTTT. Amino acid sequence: CASSLGLAVPTDTQYF.

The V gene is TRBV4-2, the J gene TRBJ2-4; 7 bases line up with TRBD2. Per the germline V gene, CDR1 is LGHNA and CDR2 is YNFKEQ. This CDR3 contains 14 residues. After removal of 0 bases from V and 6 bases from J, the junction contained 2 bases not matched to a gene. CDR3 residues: CASSQDPGGNIQYF. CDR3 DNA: TGTGCCAGCAGCCAAGATCCGGGGGGAAACATTCAGTACTTC.

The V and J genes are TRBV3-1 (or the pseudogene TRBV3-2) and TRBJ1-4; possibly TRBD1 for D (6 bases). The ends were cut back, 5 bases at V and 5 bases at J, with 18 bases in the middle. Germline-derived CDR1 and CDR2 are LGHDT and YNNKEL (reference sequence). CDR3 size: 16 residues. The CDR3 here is CASSSAPGGPNEKLFF. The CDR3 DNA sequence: TGTGCCAGCAGCTCGGCCCCCGGGGGGCCGAATGAAAAACTGTTTTTT.

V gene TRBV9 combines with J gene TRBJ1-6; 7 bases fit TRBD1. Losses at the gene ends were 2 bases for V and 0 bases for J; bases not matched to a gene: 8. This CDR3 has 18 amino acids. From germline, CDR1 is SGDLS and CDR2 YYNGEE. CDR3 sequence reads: CASSVGQGGNSYNSPLHF. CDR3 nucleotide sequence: TGTGCCAGCAGCGTCGGGCAGGGGGGAAACTCCTATAATTCACCCCTCCACTTT.

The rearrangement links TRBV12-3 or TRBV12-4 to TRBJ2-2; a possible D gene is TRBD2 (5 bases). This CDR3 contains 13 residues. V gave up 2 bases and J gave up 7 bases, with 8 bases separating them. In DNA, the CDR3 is TGTGCCAGCAGTTTACAGGAGGTCGGGGAGCTGTTTTTT. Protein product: CASSLQEVGELFF.